What follows describes a single T cell receptor beta chain. The antigen remains undetermined. Germline V gene sequence: CDR1 SGHTA, CDR2 FQGNSA. The CDR3 runs 13 residues. V lost 1 base, J lost 6 bases, and 10 bases lay in between. Sequencing used immunoSEQ multiplex PCR; TCRdb keeps in-frame clones, though not all of them. The sample gives more than 300,000 clones, around 86% of which show up once; 0.65% to 0.95% is in the top ten. This entry belongs to a study of cytomegalovirus exposure and HLA in healthy donors. Broader study findings: Listed as cytomegalovirus-associated were 150 to 200 TCR beta chains. Reported performance of the classifier showed diagnosis of cytomegalovirus status with high specificity and sensitivity.

The sequencing input was PBMCs. The TCR sequence derives from a woman aged 18-30 years in good health and CMV-seronegative. The gene calls are TRBV7-2 and TRBJ2-7, with D perhaps TRBD1 (5 bases). The CDR3 region is CASSLDLGLEQYF. CDR3 nucleotides: TGTGCCAGCAGCTTAGATTTGGGGCTCGAGCAGTACTTC.